A single sample gave rise to the 3 T cell receptor beta chains below, sequenced in a study of blood T cells in healthy people across ages. The use of a sample-barcoded 5' primer and a J-beta primer mix characterized a second PCR of 7 to 11 cycles. TCRdb used MiXCR to reprocess the 5' RACE reads, holding one entry per CDR3 protein. The sample yields over 1,500,000 distinct CDR3 sequences, 30% to 40% seen once. Input material: blood. Source of these receptors: a human donor in good health.

This clonotype was picked up one time. The chain couples TRBV7-2 to TRBJ2-7; D is possibly TRBD1 (6 bases). Germline V lookup: CDR1 SGHTA, CDR2 FQGNSA. This CDR3 spans 16 amino acids. The ends were cut back, 3 bases at V and 7 bases at J, with 22 bases in the middle. The chain's CDR3 is CASSFGGTRGHNEQYF. In DNA form, the CDR3 reads TGTGCCAGCAGCTTTGGGGGCACAAGAGGGCACAATGAGCAGTACTTC.

This clonotype was counted a single time. The chain combines TRBV12-3 or TRBV12-4 with TRBJ2-4; a weak D match, TRBD1 (5 bases). The CDR3 spans 13 residues. The ends were cut back, 4 bases at V and 8 bases at J, with 12 bases in the middle. The CDR3 reads CASSSSGIHIQYF. CDR3 DNA sequence: TGTGCCAGCAGTTCGTCAGGGATACACATTCAGTACTTC.

A few counts support this clonotype. This sequence joins TRBV18 and TRBJ1-2; no firm D call. The germline V and J ends were trimmed by 1 base and 4 bases, with 19 bases remaining between them. CDR3 length equals 17 residues. Germline CDR1 reads KGHSH; CDR2 reads LQKENI. CDR3 in amino acids: CASSPQSGSARGYGYTF. Written as DNA, the CDR3 is TGTGCCAGCTCACCACAGTCAGGTTCTGCGCGGGGCTATGGCTACACCTTC.